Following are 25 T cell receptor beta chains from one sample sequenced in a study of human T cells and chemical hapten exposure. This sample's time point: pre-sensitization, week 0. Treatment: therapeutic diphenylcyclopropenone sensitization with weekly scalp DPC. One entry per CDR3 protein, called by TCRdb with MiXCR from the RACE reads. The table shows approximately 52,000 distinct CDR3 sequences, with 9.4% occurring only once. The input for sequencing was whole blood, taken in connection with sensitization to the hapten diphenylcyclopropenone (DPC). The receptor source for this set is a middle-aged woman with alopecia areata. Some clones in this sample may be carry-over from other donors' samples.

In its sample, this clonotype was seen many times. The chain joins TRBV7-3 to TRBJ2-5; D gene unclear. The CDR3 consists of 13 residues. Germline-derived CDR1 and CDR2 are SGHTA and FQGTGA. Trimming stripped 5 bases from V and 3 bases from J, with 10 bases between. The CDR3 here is CASSLGLEETQYF. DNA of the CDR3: TGTGCCAGCAGCCTGGGCCTAGAAGAGACCCAGTACTTC.

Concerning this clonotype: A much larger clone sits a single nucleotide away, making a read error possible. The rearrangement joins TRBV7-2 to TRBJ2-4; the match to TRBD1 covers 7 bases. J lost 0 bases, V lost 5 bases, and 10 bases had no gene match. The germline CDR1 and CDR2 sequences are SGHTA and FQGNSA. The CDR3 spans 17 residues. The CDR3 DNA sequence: TGTACCAGCAGCAATAGGGACAGCTGGCTAGCCAAAAACATTCAGTACTTC. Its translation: CTSSNRDSWLAKNIQYF.

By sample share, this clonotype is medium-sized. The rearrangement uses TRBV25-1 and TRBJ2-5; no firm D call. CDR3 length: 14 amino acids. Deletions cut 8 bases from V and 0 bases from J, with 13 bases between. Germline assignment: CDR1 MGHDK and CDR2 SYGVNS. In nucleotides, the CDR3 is TGTGCCAGCGGAATCCACCGAGACCAAGAGACCCAGTACTTC. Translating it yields CASGIHRDQETQYF.

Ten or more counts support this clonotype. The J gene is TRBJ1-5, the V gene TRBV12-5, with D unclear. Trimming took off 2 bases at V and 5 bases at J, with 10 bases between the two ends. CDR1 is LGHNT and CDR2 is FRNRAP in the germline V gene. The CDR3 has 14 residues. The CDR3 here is CASGLSGSHQPQHF. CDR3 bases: TGTGCTAGTGGTTTGTCGGGCTCGCATCAGCCCCAGCATTTT.

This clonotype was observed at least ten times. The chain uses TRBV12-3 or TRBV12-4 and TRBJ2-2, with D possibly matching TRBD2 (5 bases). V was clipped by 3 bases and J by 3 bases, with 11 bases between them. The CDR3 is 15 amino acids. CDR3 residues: CASSLLAGDTGELFF. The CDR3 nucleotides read TGTGCCAGCAGTTTGCTGGCGGGCGACACCGGGGAGCTGTTTTTT.

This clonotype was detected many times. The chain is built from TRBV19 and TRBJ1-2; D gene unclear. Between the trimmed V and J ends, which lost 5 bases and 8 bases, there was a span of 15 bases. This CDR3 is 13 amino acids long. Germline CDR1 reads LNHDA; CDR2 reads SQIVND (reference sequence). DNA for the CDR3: TGTGCCAGTAGTCACGACCCCACACGGGGCTACACCTTC. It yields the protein CASSHDPTRGYTF.

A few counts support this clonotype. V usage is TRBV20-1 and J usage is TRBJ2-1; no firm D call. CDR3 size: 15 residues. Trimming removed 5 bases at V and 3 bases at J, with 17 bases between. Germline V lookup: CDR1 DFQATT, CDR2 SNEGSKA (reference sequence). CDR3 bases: TGCAGTGCTTACGCCGGGCTCGGGTTCTACAATGAGCAGTTCTTC. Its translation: CSAYAGLGFYNEQFF.

CDR3 in DNA: TGTGCCAGCAGACCCGAGGCCGTTCCAGGGTCACCCCTCCACTTT. This encodes CASRPEAVPGSPLHF. This rearrangement joins TRBV12-3 or TRBV12-4 to TRBJ1-6, with D possibly being TRBD1 (5 bases). The CDR3 is made up of 15 amino acids. V gave up 6 bases and J gave up 10 bases, with 19 bases separating them.

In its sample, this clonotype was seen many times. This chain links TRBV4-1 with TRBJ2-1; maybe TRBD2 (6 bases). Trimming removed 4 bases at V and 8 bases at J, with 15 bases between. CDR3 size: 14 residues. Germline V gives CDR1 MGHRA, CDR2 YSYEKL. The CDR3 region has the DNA TGCGCCAGCAGCCCCCGGGACGGGGAGGATGAGCAGTTCTTC. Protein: CASSPRDGEDEQFF.

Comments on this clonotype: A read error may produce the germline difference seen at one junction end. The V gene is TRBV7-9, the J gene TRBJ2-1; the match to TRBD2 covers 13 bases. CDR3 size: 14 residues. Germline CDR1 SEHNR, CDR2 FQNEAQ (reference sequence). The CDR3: CASSLAETSGGTAF. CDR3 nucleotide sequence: TGTGCCAGCAGCTTAGCCGAGACTAGCGGGGGGACCGCCTTC.

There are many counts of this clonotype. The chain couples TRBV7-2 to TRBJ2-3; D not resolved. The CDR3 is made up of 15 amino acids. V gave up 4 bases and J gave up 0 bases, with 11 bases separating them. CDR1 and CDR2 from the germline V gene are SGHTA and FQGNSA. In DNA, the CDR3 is TGTGCCAGCAGCTCTAGAAGTACTAGCACAGATACGCAGTATTTT. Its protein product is CASSSRSTSTDTQYF.

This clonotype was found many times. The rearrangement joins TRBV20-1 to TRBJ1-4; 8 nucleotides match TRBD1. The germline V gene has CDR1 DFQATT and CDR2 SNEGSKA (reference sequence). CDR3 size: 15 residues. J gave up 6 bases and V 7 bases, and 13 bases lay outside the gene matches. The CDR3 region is CSGTDPGQVHEKLFF. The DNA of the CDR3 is TGCAGTGGAACGGACCCGGGACAGGTCCATGAAAAACTGTTTTTT.

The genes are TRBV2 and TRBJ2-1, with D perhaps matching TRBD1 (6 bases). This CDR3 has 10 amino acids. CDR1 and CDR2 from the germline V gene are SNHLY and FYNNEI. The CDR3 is CVGGYNEQFF. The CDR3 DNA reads TGTGTAGGGGGTTACAATGAGCAGTTCTTC. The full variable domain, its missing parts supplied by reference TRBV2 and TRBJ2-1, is EPEVTQTPSHQVTQMGQEVILRCVPISNHLYFYWYRQILGQKVEFLVSFYNNEISEKSEIFDDQFSVERPDGSNFTLKIRSTKLEDSAMYFCVGGYNEQFFGPGTRLTVL.

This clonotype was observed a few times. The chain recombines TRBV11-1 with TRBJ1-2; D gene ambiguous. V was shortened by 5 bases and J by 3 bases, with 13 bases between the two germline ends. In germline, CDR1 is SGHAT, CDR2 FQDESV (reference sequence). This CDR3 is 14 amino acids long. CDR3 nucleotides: TGTGCCAGCAGCCCCTCTGGACGGCACTATGGCTACACCTTC. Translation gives CASSPSGRHYGYTF.

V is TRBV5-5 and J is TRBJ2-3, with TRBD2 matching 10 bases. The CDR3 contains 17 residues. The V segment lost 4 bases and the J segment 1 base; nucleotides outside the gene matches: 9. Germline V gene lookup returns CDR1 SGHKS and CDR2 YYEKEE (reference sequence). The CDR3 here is CASSLGLAGAGTDTQYF. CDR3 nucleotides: TGTGCCAGCAGCCTGGGGCTAGCGGGGGCCGGCACAGATACGCAGTATTTT.

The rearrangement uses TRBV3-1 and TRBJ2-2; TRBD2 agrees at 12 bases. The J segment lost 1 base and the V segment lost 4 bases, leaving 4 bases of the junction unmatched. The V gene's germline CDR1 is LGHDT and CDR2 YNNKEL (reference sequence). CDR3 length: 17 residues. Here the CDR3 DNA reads TGTGCCAGCAGCCGGAGACTAGCGGGGGAGAACACCGGGGAGCTGTTTTTT. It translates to CASSRRLAGENTGELFF.

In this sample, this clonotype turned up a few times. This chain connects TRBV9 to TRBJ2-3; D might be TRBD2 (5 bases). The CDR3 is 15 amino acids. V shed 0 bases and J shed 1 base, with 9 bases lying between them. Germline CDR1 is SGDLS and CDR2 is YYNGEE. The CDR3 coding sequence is TGTGCCAGCAGCGTAGCCGGGGTCGGCACAGATACGCAGTATTTT. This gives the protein CASSVAGVGTDTQYF.

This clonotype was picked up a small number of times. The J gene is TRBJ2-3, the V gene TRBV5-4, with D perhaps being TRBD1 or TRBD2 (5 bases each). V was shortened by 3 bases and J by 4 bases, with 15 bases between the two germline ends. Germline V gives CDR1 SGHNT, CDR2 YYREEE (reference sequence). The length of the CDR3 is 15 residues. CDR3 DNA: TGTGCCAGCAGCTCCAGACTCGTGGGGGCAGATACGCAGTATTTT. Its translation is CASSSRLVGADTQYF.

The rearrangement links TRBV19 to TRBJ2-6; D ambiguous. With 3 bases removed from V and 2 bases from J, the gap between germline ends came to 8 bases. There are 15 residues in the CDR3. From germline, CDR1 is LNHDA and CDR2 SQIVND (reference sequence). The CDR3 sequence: CASSMLSTGANVLTF. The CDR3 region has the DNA TGTGCCAGTAGTATGTTGAGTACTGGGGCCAACGTCCTGACTTTC. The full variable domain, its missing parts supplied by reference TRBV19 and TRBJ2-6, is DGGITQSPKYLFRKEGQNVTLSCEQNLNHDAMYWYRQDPGQGLRLIYYSQIVNDFQKGDIAEGYSVSREKKESFPLTVTSAQKNPTAFYLCASSMLSTGANVLTFGAGSRLTVL.

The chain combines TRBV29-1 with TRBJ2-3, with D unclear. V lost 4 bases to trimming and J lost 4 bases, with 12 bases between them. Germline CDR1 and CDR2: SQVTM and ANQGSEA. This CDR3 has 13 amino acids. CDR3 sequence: CSVATVLADTQYF. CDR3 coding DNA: TGCAGCGTTGCTACAGTATTGGCAGATACGCAGTATTTT.

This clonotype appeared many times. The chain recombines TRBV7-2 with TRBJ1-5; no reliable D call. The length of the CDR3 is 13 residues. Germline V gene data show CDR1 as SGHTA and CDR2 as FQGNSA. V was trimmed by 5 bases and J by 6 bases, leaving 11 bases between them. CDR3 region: CASSPRHVQPQHF. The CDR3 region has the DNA TGTGCCAGCAGCCCCAGACACGTTCAGCCCCAGCATTTT.

CDR3 sequence reads: CASSSTPGTMIGTQYF. DNA for the CDR3: TGTGCCAGCAGTTCAACCCCCGGGACTATGATCGGGACCCAGTACTTC. The gene calls are TRBV6-5 and TRBJ2-5, with 7 bases aligning to TRBD2. CDR1 is MNHEY and CDR2 is SVGAGI in the germline V gene. The V gene end was trimmed by 4 bases and the J gene end by 7 bases; junction bases not matched to a gene: 15. The CDR3 totals 16 residues.

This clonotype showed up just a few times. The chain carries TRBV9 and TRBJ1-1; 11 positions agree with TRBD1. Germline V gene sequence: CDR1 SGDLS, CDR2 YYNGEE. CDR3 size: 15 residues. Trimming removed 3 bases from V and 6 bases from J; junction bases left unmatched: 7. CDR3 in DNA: TGTGCCAGCAGCGAGTGGGACAGGGGGATCCCTGAAGCTTTCTTT. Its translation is CASSEWDRGIPEAFF.

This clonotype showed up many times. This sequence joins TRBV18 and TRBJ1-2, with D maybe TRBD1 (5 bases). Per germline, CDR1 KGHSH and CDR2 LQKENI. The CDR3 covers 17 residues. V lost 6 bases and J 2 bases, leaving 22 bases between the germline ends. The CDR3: CASSSSQGTGFNYGYTF. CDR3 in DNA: TGTGCCAGCTCGTCTTCGCAGGGTACGGGATTCAACTATGGCTACACCTTC.

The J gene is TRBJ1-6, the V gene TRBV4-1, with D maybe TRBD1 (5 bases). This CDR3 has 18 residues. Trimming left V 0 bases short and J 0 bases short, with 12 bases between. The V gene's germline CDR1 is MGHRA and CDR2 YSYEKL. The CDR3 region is CASSQDPQAVSYNSPLHF. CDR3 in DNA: TGCGCCAGCAGCCAAGATCCACAGGCGGTCTCCTATAATTCACCCCTCCACTTT.